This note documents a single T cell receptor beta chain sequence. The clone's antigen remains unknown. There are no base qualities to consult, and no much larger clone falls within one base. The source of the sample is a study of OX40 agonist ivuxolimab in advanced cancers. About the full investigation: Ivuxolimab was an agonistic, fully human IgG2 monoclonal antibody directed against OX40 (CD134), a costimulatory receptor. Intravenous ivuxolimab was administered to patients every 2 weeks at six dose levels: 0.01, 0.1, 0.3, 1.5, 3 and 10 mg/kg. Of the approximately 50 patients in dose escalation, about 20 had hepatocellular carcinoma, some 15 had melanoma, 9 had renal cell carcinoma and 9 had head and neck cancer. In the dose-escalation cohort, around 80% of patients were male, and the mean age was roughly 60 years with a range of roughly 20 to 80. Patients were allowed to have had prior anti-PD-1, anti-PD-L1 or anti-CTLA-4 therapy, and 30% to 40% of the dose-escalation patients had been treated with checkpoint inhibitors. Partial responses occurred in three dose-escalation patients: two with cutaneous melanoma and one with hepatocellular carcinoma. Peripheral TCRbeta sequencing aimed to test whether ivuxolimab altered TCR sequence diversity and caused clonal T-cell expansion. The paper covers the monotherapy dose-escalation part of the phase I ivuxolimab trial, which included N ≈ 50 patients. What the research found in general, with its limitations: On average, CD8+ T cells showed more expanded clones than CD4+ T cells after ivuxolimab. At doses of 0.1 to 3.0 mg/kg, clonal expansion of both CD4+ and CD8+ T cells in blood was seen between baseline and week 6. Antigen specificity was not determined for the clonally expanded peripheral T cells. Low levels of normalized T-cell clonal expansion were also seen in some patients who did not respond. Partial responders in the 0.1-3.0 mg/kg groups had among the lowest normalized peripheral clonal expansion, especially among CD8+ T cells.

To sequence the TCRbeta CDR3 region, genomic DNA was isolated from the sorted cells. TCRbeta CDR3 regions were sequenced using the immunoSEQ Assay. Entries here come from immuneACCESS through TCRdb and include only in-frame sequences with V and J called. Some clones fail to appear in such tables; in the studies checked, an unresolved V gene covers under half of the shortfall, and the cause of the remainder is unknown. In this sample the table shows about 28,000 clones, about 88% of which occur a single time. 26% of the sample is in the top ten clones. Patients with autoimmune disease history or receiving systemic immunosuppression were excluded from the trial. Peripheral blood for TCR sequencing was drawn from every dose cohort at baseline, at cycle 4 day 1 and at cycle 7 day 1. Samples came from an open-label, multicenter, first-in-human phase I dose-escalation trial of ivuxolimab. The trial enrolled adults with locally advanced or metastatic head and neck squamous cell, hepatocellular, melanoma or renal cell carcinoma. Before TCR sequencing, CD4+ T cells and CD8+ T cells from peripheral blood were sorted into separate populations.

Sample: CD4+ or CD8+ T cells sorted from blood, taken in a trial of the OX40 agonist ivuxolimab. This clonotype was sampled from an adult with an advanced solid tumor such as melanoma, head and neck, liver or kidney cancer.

The sequence in DNA is TGTGCCAGCAGTGGATGGGGGAACACTGAAGCTTTCTTT. This translates into CASSGWGNTEAFF. The chain was built from TRBV6-1 and TRBJ1-1, with the D segment identity uncertain. Per the germline V gene, MNHNS is the CDR1 and SASEGT is the CDR2. At the junction V is shortened by 4 bases and J by 1 base, with 7 bases in between. The CDR3 starts with the cysteine, ends with the phenylalanine, and has 13 residues. CDR3 DNA is the only sequence kept; it has 39 bases, read in frame from the first base.